The present TCR beta chain was sequenced within a study of blood T cells in healthy people across ages. This clonotype appeared many times. A second about 7 to 11 cycle PCR used barcoded and J-beta primers. TCRdb re-called the 5' RACE reads through MiXCR, storing one row per CDR3 protein. The table has around 870,000 distinct CDR3 sequences, around 28% seen once; the top ten hold roughly 17%. The CDR3 sequence is 13 residues long. CDR1 KGHSH and CDR2 LQKENI come from the germline V gene. Trimming shortened V by 5 bases and J by 5 bases, and 12 bases separated the two germline ends. This chain connects TRBV18 to TRBJ2-5, with a tentative D call TRBD1 (5 bases). The clonotype comes from a woman older than 75 in good health. What was sequenced was blood. Here the CDR3 reads CASSVRVGETQYF. In DNA, the CDR3 is TGTGCCAGCTCAGTCAGGGTCGGGGAGACCCAGTACTTC.